The source of this T cell receptor (beta chain) is a study of CXCR3-negative and CXCR3-positive naive CD8 T cells. Every CD8+ T cell subset underwent triplicate sorting at a few hundred thousand cells apiece. Germline-derived CDR1 and CDR2 are DFQATT and SNEGSKA (reference sequence). The CDR3 has 11 residues. General study findings and limits: Memory cells showed distinct TRBV-TRBJ patterns, while the two naive subsets matched. When CXCR3-positive naive cells were set against CXCR3-negative naive cells, the former had more hydrophobic TRB CDR3s.

A note on this clonotype: Antigen: not known.

It was by 5' RACE with UMI labels that the TRB cDNA libraries were prepared. Following a re-call of the 5' RACE reads, TCRdb has one entry per CDR3 protein and lacks DNA. This table lists about 120,000 distinct CDR3 sequences. This clonotype was obtained from a human donor in good health. Some clones in this sample may be carry-over from other donors' samples. V gene TRBV20-1 combines with J gene TRBJ1-2; no DNA is available, so the TRBD1 call from TCRdb remains unchecked. The specimen was naive CXCR3+ CD8+ T cells from blood. Subset in this sample: CD45RO-CCR7+CD27+CD95- naive CD8+ T cells expressing CXCR3 (TNR3+). CDR3 sequence reads: CSANGGYGYTF.